A selection of T cell receptor beta chains follows, all from one sample in a study of blood T cell repertoires in COVID-19. Sequenced by immunoSEQ multiplex PCR; TCRdb stores in-frame clones only, minus some. The sample lists more than 85,000 clones, 75% to 85% seen once, with approximately 9% in the top ten. Sequencing used peripheral blood. These receptors came from a woman in her 70s with acute or convalescent COVID-19. Both conserved end residues are part of each CDR3. The order of the fields is clone size, D gene, J gene, V gene, CDR3 protein, CDR3 DNA. The D gene is left open where the match is weak. Rows give clone size only sometimes, using once, few, many, or a class for an expanded clone.

>-|-|TRBJ1-3|TRBV15
CATSRDHGGIPGNTIYF
TGTGCCACCAGCAGAGATCACGGGGGTATTCCTGGAAACACCATATATTTT
>once|TRBD1|TRBJ2-2|TRBV5-4
CASSLGGQGGNTGELFF
TGTGCCAGCAGCTTGGGCGGACAGGGGGGGAACACCGGGGAGCTGTTTTTT
>-|-|TRBJ1-2|TRBV28
CATQDRAPNYGYTF
TGTGCCACCCAAGACAGAGCCCCTAACTATGGCTACACCTTC
>-|-|TRBJ1-1|TRBV19
CASSIPGLGLAAAFF
TGTGCCAGTAGTATCCCGGGACTCGGACTCGCTGCTGCTTTCTTT
>-|TRBD2|TRBJ2-1|TRBV19
CASSLAGSSYNEQFF
TGTGCCAGTAGTCTAGCGGGAAGCTCCTACAATGAGCAGTTCTTC
>-|-|TRBJ1-5|TRBV2
CASSEGGQPNQPQHF
TGTGCCAGCAGTGAAGGCGGACAGCCTAATCAGCCCCAGCATTTT
>-|TRBD2|TRBJ2-1|TRBV7-2
CASSQGLAGGLNNEQFF
TGTGCCAGCAGCCAGGGACTAGCGGGGGGGTTGAACAATGAGCAGTTCTTC
>-|TRBD1|TRBJ1-1|TRBV30
CAWSGSLTGAQRNTEAFF
TGTGCCTGGAGTGGATCTTTGACAGGGGCCCAGCGGAACACTGAAGCTTTCTTT
>-|-|TRBJ1-5|TRBV5-6
CASSPGGNQPQHF
TGTGCCAGCAGCCCAGGGGGCAATCAGCCCCAGCATTTT
>-|-|TRBJ1-6|TRBV2
CASREISSYNSPLHF
TGTGCCAGCAGAGAAATCAGCTCCTATAATTCACCCCTCCACTTT
>few|-|TRBJ2-2|TRBV29-1
CSVQGGPQLPNTGELFF
TGCAGCGTCCAAGGGGGACCTCAATTACCTAACACCGGGGAGCTGTTTTTT
>-|-|TRBJ2-7|TRBV5-5
CASSFTSYEQYF
TGTGCCAGCAGCTTTACCAGCTACGAGCAGTACTTC
>-|-|TRBJ1-5|TRBV7-2
CASSWTAYQPQHF
TGTGCCAGCAGTTGGACAGCTTATCAGCCCCAGCATTTT
>-|-|TRBJ2-7|TRBV7-2
CASSLGPTREQYF
TGTGCCAGCAGCTTAGGACCCACGAGGGAGCAGTACTTC
>-|-|TRBJ2-2|TRBV20-1
CSARDNGELFF
TGCAGTGCTAGAGATAACGGGGAGCTGTTTTTT
>-|TRBD2|TRBJ2-3|TRBV5-4
CASSLEGLAGDTQYF
TGTGCCAGCAGCTTGGAGGGACTAGCGGGAGATACGCAGTATTTT
>-|-|TRBJ2-6|TRBV5-5
CASSRDTLSGANVLTF
TGTGCCAGCAGCAGGGACACCCTCTCTGGGGCCAACGTCCTGACTTTC